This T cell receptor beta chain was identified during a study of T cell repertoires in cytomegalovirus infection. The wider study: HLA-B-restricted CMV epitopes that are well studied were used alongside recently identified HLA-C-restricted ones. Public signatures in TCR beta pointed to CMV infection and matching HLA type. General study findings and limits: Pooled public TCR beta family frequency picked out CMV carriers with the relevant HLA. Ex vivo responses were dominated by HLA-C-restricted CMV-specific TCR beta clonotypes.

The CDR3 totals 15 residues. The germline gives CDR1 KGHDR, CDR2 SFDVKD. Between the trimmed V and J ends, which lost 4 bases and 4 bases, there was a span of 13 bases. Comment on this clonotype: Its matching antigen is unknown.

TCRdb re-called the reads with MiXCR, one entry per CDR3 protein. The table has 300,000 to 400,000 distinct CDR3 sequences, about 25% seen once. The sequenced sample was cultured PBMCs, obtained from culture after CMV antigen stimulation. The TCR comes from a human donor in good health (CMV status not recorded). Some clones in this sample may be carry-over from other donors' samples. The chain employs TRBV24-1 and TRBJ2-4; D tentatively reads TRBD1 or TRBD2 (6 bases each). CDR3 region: CATSEGGTSKNIQYF. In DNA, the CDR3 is TGTGCCACCAGTGAAGGGGGGACAAGTAAAAACATTCAGTACTTC.